What follows describes a single T cell receptor beta chain. What it recognizes is unknown. This record comes from a study of cytotoxic CD8 clonotypes in ibrutinib-treated CLL. Findings of the study overall: Relative to age-matched healthy donors, clonality at baseline was higher, and it tracked circulating CD8+ T-cell counts.

Germline loops: CDR1 PRHDT, CDR2 FYEKMQ (reference sequence). CDR3 length: 16 residues. V trimming: 5 bases; J trimming: 0 bases; junction bases outside the gene matches: 5. Repertoires were generated with immunoSEQ multiplex PCR, while TCRdb's copy carries only in-frame clones and drops some. The top ten clones hold about 27% of a sample with 150,000 or so clones, 77% of them seen once. Sequences were derived from PBMCs, sampled after 12 months of ibrutinib treatment. This TCR came from a human donor with chronic lymphocytic leukemia. This rearrangement joins TRBV13 to TRBJ2-5, with 11 bases lining up with TRBD2. The CDR3 sequence is CASSQGTSGYQETQYF. CDR3 nucleotides: TGTGCCAGCAGCCAAGGGACTAGCGGCTACCAAGAGACCCAGTACTTC.